The 27 T cell receptor beta chains given below trace back to one sample, sequenced in a study of T cell clonality in common variable immunodeficiency. TCRdb keeps only in-frame clones here, not all; method: immunoSEQ multiplex PCR. The data list roughly 57,000 clones, none observed once; 0.83% falls to the top ten. Sequenced material: peripheral blood mononuclear cells. The receptors shown here come from a person between 18 and 69 years old in good health.

This clone was found many times. The read terminates 3 residues ahead of where the CDR3 ends, so the germline J gene completes it. The V call is TRBV20-1, the J call TRBJ2-1, with 8 bases aligning to TRBD1. This CDR3 is 16 amino acids long. The V segment lost 1 base and the J segment 7 bases; nucleotides outside the gene matches: 12. Germline CDR1 DFQATT, CDR2 SNEGSKA (reference sequence). This CDR3 reads CSARVRDRPLYNEQFF. The DNA read from the CDR3 is TGCAGTGCTAGAGTTCGGGACAGGCCCCTCTATAATGAG.

This clone was observed many times. The read ends 3 residues shy of where the CDR3 ends; the end is completed using the germline J gene. V is TRBV6-2 or TRBV6-3 and J is TRBJ2-1; 14 positions match TRBD2. The CDR3 extends over 15 amino acids. In germline, CDR1 is MNHEY, CDR2 SVGEGT. Losses at the gene ends were 10 bases for V and 8 bases for J; bases not matched to a gene: 10. CDR3 protein: CATRLAGGSGDEQFF. The sequenced part of the CDR3 DNA is TGTGCCACCCGACTAGCGGGGGGGTCGGGCGATGAG.

This clone showed up many times. The DNA ends 3 residues before the CDR3 does, and the rest of the CDR3 is filled in from the germline J gene. V is TRBV6-4 and J is TRBJ2-1; 10 positions match TRBD1. Trimming cost V 4 bases and J 8 bases; bases outside gene matches: 8. The CDR3 is made up of 15 amino acids. Germline V gene lookup returns CDR1 MRHNA and CDR2 SNTAGT. The sequenced CDR3 bases are TGTGCCAGCAGTGTTCGGGGACAGGGGATCGATGAG. It codes for CASSVRGQGIDE. The complete CDR3 reads CASSVRGQGIDEQFF.

The sample holds many counts of this clone. The CDR3 end falls 3 residues outside the read, so it is completed with the germline J gene. The genes are TRBV14 and TRBJ1-2; possibly TRBD1 for D (5 bases). V was pared by 8 bases and J by 4 bases, with 14 bases between. The CDR3 runs 13 residues. CDR1 SGHDN and CDR2 FVKESK come from the germline V gene. The sequenced part of the CDR3 DNA is TGTGCCAGCCGGAGGGAGGGGTTCTATGGC. Its protein is CASRREGFYG. The full CDR3 protein is CASRREGFYGYTF. Full variable domain (missing parts from reference TRBV14 and TRBJ1-2): EAGVTQFPSHSVIEKGQTVTLRCDPISGHDNLYWYRRVMGKEIKFLLHFVKESKQDESGMPNNRFLAERTGGTYSTLKVQPAELEDSGVYFCASRREGFYGYTFGSGTRLTVV.

This clone showed up many times. CDR3 DNA (partial): TGTGCCAGCTCACCAGGCAGGGTGGGTACTCAGCCC. Translating gives CASSPGRVGTQP. The CDR3 in full is CASSPGRVGTQPQHF. The chain has TRBV18 and TRBJ1-5, with TRBD1 as a possible D gene (5 bases). The read falls 3 residues short of the CDR3 end, and the missing part is taken from the germline J gene. V shed 2 bases and J shed 6 bases, with 14 bases lying between them. This CDR3 region has 15 residues. From germline, CDR1 is KGHSH and CDR2 LQKENI. Full variable domain (outside the CDR3, taken from reference TRBV18 and TRBJ1-5): NAGVMQNPRHLVRRRGQEARLRCSPMKGHSHVYWYRQLPEEGLKFMVYLQKENIIDESGMPKERFSAEFPKEGPSILRIQQVVRGDSAAYFCASSPGRVGTQPQHFGDGTRLSIL.

This clone occurred many times. Read data end 3 residues before the CDR3 end; the end is taken from the germline J gene. The chain recombines TRBV28 with TRBJ2-1; 14 nucleotides match TRBD2. Losses at the gene ends were 4 bases for V and 0 bases for J; bases not matched to a gene: 8. Per the germline V gene, CDR1 is MDHEN and CDR2 is SYDVKM. The CDR3 is 19 residues long. The sequenced part of the CDR3 DNA is TGTGCCAGCAGTTACTTGACTAGCGGGGGGGCGACCTCCTACAATGAG. The encoded protein is CASSYLTSGGATSYNE. In full, the CDR3 reads CASSYLTSGGATSYNEQFF.

This clone was observed many times. The read finishes 3 residues shy of the CDR3 end, and the germline J gene is used to complete it. V usage is TRBV6-1 and J usage is TRBJ2-5, with D unclear. CDR3 length equals 14 residues. Germline CDR1 and CDR2: MNHNS and SASEGT. The V gene lost 3 bases and the J gene lost 2 bases, with 10 bases spanning the gap. The sequenced part of the CDR3 DNA is TGTGCCAGCAGTGATCGCGGCCTTCAAGAGACC. Its translation is CASSDRGLQET. The whole CDR3 region reads CASSDRGLQETQYF.

This clone was seen at least ten times. The CDR3 goes on 3 residues after the read ends, and that part is filled in from the germline J gene. The chain joins TRBV2 to TRBJ2-3; D uncertain. This CDR3 region has 13 residues. CDR1 is SNHLY, CDR2 FYNNEI, per germline. CDR3 region: CASSPDNQETQYF. CDR3 bases read: TGTGCCAGCAGTCCTGACAACCAAGAGACG.

This clone has a handful of counts. Since a much larger clone is just one base distant, this may be a read error. The CDR3 DNA, read in part, is TGTGCCACTTATTTCTCCAGACTAGCGGGGGAAGAGACC. This sequence encodes CATYFSRLAGEET. The entire CDR3 is CATYFSRLAGEETQYF. The chain couples TRBV19 to TRBJ2-5; 12 nucleotides line up with TRBD2. The read gets to within 3 residues of the CDR3 end, and the germline J gene fills in the rest. CDR3 length: 16 amino acids. Germline V gives CDR1 LNHDA, CDR2 SQIVND (reference sequence). V lost 10 bases and J lost 3; bases outside the gene matches: 12.

This clone came up many times. The CDR3 goes on 3 residues after the read ends, and that part is filled in from the germline J gene. The chain is built from TRBV5-5 and TRBJ1-5, with unresolved D. The CDR3 extends over 11 amino acids. CDR1 and CDR2 (germline): SGHKS, YYEKEE (reference sequence). V shed 3 bases and J shed 6 bases, with 4 bases lying between them. The CDR3 is CASSYFQPQHF. Partial CDR3 DNA: TGTGCCAGCAGCTACTTTCAGCCC.

This clone was counted many times. The CDR3 loop reads CASSKLQGSGEKLFF. The part of the CDR3 DNA that was read is TGCGCCAGCAGCAAACTACAGGGCTCGGGGGAAAAA. The chain has TRBV5-1 and TRBJ1-4; D might be TRBD1 (6 bases). The CDR3 is cut off 3 residues early in the read; its end comes from the germline J gene. The germline CDR1 and CDR2 sequences are SGHRS and YFSETQ. The CDR3 loop spans 15 amino acids. Trimming took 4 bases from V and 8 from J, leaving 18 bases between them. Drawing the rest from reference TRBV5-1 and TRBJ1-4, the complete variable domain is KAGVTQTPRYLIKTRGQQVTLSCSPISGHRSVSWYQQTPGQGLQFLFEYFSETQRNKGNFPGRFSGRQFSNSRSEMNVSTLELGDSALYLCASSKLQGSGEKLFFGSGTQLSVL.

This clone was counted many times. With the read ending 3 residues before the CDR3 end, the germline J gene is used to fill in that end. J is TRBJ1-1 and V is TRBV7-9; no clear D gene. This CDR3 is built from 13 residues. Germline V gives CDR1 SEHNR, CDR2 FQNEAQ (reference sequence). CDR3 DNA, as far as it was read: TGTGCCAGCAGCTTAGCGCGGTCCGGCGAA. Residues: CASSLARSGE. The full CDR3 protein reads CASSLARSGEAFF. The full variable domain, completed using reference TRBV7-9 and TRBJ1-1, is DTGVSQNPRHKITKRGQNVTFRCDPISEHNRLYWYRQTLGQGPEFLTYFQNEAQLEKSRLLSDRFSAERPKGSFSTLEIQRTEQGDSAMYLCASSLARSGEAFFGQGTRLTVV.

This clone was observed at least ten times. The CDR3 end lies 3 residues beyond the end of the read and is filled in from the germline J gene. The chain is built from TRBV19 and TRBJ2-7; 7 nucleotides match TRBD1. V was clipped by 6 bases and J by 3 bases; unmatched bases: 2. Looked up from germline, CDR1 is LNHDA and CDR2 is SQIVND (reference sequence). CDR3 size: 12 residues. CDR3 residues: CASRGDSYEQYF. The covered CDR3 bases are TGTGCCAGTAGGGGGGACAGCTACGAG. The whole variable domain, remainder taken from reference TRBV19 and TRBJ2-7, is DGGITQSPKYLFRKEGQNVTLSCEQNLNHDAMYWYRQDPGQGLRLIYYSQIVNDFQKGDIAEGYSVSREKKESFPLTVTSAQKNPTAFYLCASRGDSYEQYFGPGTRLTVT.

This clone was recorded at least ten times. The read terminates 3 residues before the CDR3 end, so the remaining end is supplied by the germline J gene. The rearrangement joins TRBV2 to TRBJ2-2, with D perhaps matching TRBD2 (5 bases). The V gene lost 9 bases and the J gene lost 4 bases, with 12 bases spanning the gap. The germline V gene encodes CDR1 SNHLY and CDR2 FYNNEI. The CDR3 is 13 amino acids. The CDR3 loop reads CASGPAGTGELFF. CDR3 DNA, as far as it was read: TGTGCCAGTGGCCCCGCGGGCACCGGGGAG.

The table lists this clone with many counts. The read terminates 3 residues before the CDR3 end, so the remaining end is supplied by the germline J gene. The gene calls are TRBV12-3 or TRBV12-4 and TRBJ2-1; TRBD2 matches at 11 bases. Losses at the gene ends were 6 bases for V and 6 bases for J; bases not matched to a gene: 13. The CDR3 spans 17 residues. Partial CDR3 DNA: TGTGCCAGCAGACGCCGGACAATACTAGCGGGAGCCAATGAG. Translated: CASRRRTILAGANE. The full CDR3 protein is CASRRRTILAGANEQFF.

This clone was counted ten times or more. Sequencing ends 3 residues short of the CDR3 end; the germline J gene provides the rest. The chain joins TRBV6-1 to TRBJ1-4; maybe TRBD1 (6 bases). The CDR3 totals 14 residues. The germline V gene encodes CDR1 MNHNS and CDR2 SASEGT. The ends were cut back, 4 bases at V and 7 bases at J, with 13 bases in the middle. The sequenced CDR3 bases are TGTGCCAGCAGTGCAGACAGGTTAAGTGAAAAA. It is translated as CASSADRLSEK. The entire CDR3 protein reads CASSADRLSEKLFF.

This clone appeared a few times. Read data end 3 residues before the CDR3 end; the end is taken from the germline J gene. This chain links TRBV13 with TRBJ1-1; D possibly corresponds to TRBD1 (5 bases). The CDR3 is 15 residues long. CDR1 PRHDT and CDR2 FYEKMQ come from the germline V gene (reference sequence). V was trimmed by 4 bases and J by 5 bases, leaving 17 bases between them. CDR3: CASSSQRGRGTEAFF. The CDR3 DNA, read in part, is TGTGCCAGCAGCTCTCAGAGGGGCCGAGGAACTGAA.

There are many counts of this clone. The missing CDR3 end, 3 residues past where the read stops, is filled in from the germline J gene. This chain links TRBV19 with TRBJ1-1; 9 bases line up with TRBD1. The trim removed 7 bases at V and 4 bases at J, leaving 4 bases unmatched. Germline V gene sequence: CDR1 LNHDA, CDR2 SQIVND (reference sequence). CDR3 length: 13 amino acids. The sequenced part of the CDR3 DNA is TGTGCCAGTACGGAGACAGGGGGCACTGAA. This translates into CASTETGGTE. The entire CDR3 is CASTETGGTEAFF. The full variable domain, rest sourced from reference TRBV19 and TRBJ1-1, is DGGITQSPKYLFRKEGQNVTLSCEQNLNHDAMYWYRQDPGQGLRLIYYSQIVNDFQKGDIAEGYSVSREKKESFPLTVTSAQKNPTAFYLCASTETGGTEAFFGQGTRLTVV.

This clone was counted at least ten times. Read sequence stops 3 residues before the CDR3 end, and the germline J gene provides the missing end. The chain recombines TRBV5-1 with TRBJ2-3, with 9 nucleotides matching TRBD2. The CDR3 extends over 16 amino acids. With V trimmed by 4 bases and J by 3 bases, 9 bases remained unmatched. Germline values: CDR1 SGHRS, CDR2 YFSETQ. CDR3 protein: CASSPKAGGLTDTQYF. Partial CDR3 DNA: TGCGCCAGCAGCCCAAAGGCGGGAGGGCTGACAGATACG.

This clone was detected many times. The read ends 3 residues shy of where the CDR3 ends; the end is completed using the germline J gene. The chain couples TRBV19 to TRBJ2-5, with 7 positions matching TRBD1. Germline values: CDR1 LNHDA, CDR2 SQIVND (reference sequence). V dropped 4 bases and J dropped 2; count of bases not matched to a gene: 7. The CDR3 extends over 15 amino acids. The DNA read from the CDR3 is TGTGCCAGTAGTACGATGGGACAGCTACAAGAGACC. Protein sequence: CASSTMGQLQET. The complete CDR3 reads CASSTMGQLQETQYF.

Turning to this clone: The sequenced fragment ends 3 residues before the CDR3 boundary, so the rest is inferred from the germline J gene. J is TRBJ2-7 and V is TRBV5-1; TRBD1 aligns across 8 bases. The CDR3 is 18 residues long. Germline loops: CDR1 SGHRS, CDR2 YFSETQ. Losses at the gene ends were 4 bases for V and 3 bases for J; bases not matched to a gene: 18. CDR3 loop: CASSRLFAGTGTDYEQYF. The CDR3 bases that were read are TGCGCCAGCAGCCGACTTTTTGCCGGGACAGGCACGGACTACGAG.

This clone was counted at least ten times. The CDR3 end lies 3 residues beyond the end of the read and is filled in from the germline J gene. V usage is TRBV19 and J usage is TRBJ2-7, with 11 nucleotides matching TRBD2. V was clipped by 5 bases and J by 4 bases; unmatched bases: 7. Per the germline V gene, CDR1 is LNHDA and CDR2 is SQIVND (reference sequence). CDR3 length: 15 amino acids. The CDR3 spells CASSVTSGSTYEQYF. The sequenced CDR3 bases are TGTGCCAGTAGTGTTACTAGCGGGAGTACTTACGAG.

There are many counts of this clone. The read falls 3 residues short of the CDR3 end, and the missing part is taken from the germline J gene. The rearrangement links TRBV30 to TRBJ1-5; D gene unclear. The CDR3 is 12 amino acids. The germline V and J ends were trimmed by 2 bases and 4 bases, with 6 bases remaining between them. Germline V lookup: CDR1 GTSNPN, CDR2 SVGIG (reference sequence). The sequenced part of the CDR3 DNA is TGTGCCTGGAGTTCTTATAATCAGCCC. It translates to CAWSSYNQP. Given in full, the CDR3 is CAWSSYNQPQHF.

This clone was recorded at least ten times. CDR3 bases read: TGCGCCAGCAGCCCTGGGACTAGCGGGAATTTAGCCGATACG. It codes for CASSPGTSGNLADT. The whole CDR3 region reads CASSPGTSGNLADTQYF. The V and J genes are TRBV5-1 and TRBJ2-3, with 13 bases lining up with TRBD2. Coverage ceases 3 residues before the CDR3 finishes, and the germline J gene fills in the end. Trimming removed 4 bases from V and 6 bases from J; junction bases left unmatched: 11. CDR3 length: 17 amino acids. Germline V gene data show CDR1 as SGHRS and CDR2 as YFSETQ. Together with reference TRBV5-1 and TRBJ2-3, the CDR3 gives the full variable domain: KAGVTQTPRYLIKTRGQQVTLSCSPISGHRSVSWYQQTPGQGLQFLFEYFSETQRNKGNFPGRFSGRQFSNSRSEMNVSTLELGDSALYLCASSPGTSGNLADTQYFGPGTRLTVL.

This clone was seen ten or more times. The read stops 3 residues short of the end of the CDR3; the missing end is completed from the germline J gene. The chain recombines TRBV12-3 or TRBV12-4 with TRBJ2-1, with a tentative D call TRBD2 (6 bases). The CDR3 loop spans 15 amino acids. V was cut by 6 bases and J by 5 bases, with 17 bases left in between. CDR3 DNA, as far as it was read: TGTGCCAGCAGATCGTCCGGGACTCTGAACAATGAG. Amino acid sequence: CASRSSGTLNNE. The complete CDR3 reads CASRSSGTLNNEQFF.

This clone was seen more than once but under ten times. CDR3 bases read: TGTGCCTGGAGTTACGAAACGGGGGAA. This translates into CAWSYETGE. In full, the CDR3 reads CAWSYETGEAFF. The chain is built from TRBV30 and TRBJ1-1; D remains unclear. The read terminates 3 residues ahead of where the CDR3 ends, so the germline J gene completes it. This CDR3 is built from 12 residues. Looked up from germline, CDR1 is GTSNPN and CDR2 is SVGIG (reference sequence).

This clone has at least ten counts. Read sequence stops 3 residues before the CDR3 end, and the germline J gene provides the missing end. The genes are TRBV19 and TRBJ2-3; tentatively, D is TRBD2 (6 bases). The V end was cut by 4 bases, the J end by 2 bases, with 19 bases between. The CDR3 has 17 amino acids. CDR1 and CDR2 from the germline V gene are LNHDA and SQIVND (reference sequence). The CDR3 sequence: CASSTLLSGHTTDTQYF. CDR3 bases read: TGTGCCAGTAGTACTCTCCTTAGCGGCCATACCACAGATACG.